Below, 29 T cell receptor beta chains from the same sample are listed, as sequenced in a study of T cells after somatic rescue of genetic block. Sequencing was performed with immunoSEQ multiplex PCR; in TCRdb, only in-frame clones are kept and a portion is missing. The data contain 11,000 to 15,000 clones, over 70% of them singletons. The sample was peripheral blood mononuclear cells (PBMCs). The receptors here all came from a boy aged 5-17 years.

This clone appeared a few times. The CDR3 DNA reads as TGCGCCAGCAGCCTCGGACAGGGGAACACCGGGGAGCTGTTTTTT. It translates to CASSLGQGNTGELFF. V is TRBV5-1 and J is TRBJ2-2; 8 positions match TRBD1. V dropped 4 bases and J dropped 1; count of bases not matched to a gene: 3. The CDR3 is 15 residues long. Looked up from germline, CDR1 is SGHRS and CDR2 is YFSETQ.

The V call is TRBV7-3, the J call TRBJ2-7; possibly TRBD2 for D (6 bases). The germline gives CDR1 SGHTA, CDR2 FQGTGA. Deletions cut 2 bases from V and 4 bases from J, with 18 bases between. The CDR3 has 16 amino acids. The CDR3 sequence: CASSLESGEPQYEQYF. CDR3 coding DNA: TGTGCCAGCAGCTTAGAATCGGGGGAACCCCAATACGAGCAGTACTTC.

The table lists this clone with a few counts. V and J are TRBV5-1 and TRBJ2-3; D is ambiguous. CDR3 length: 14 amino acids. Deletions cut 1 base from V and 0 bases from J, with 6 bases between. Germline values: CDR1 SGHRS, CDR2 YFSETQ. The CDR3 region is CASSLRPSTDTQYF. The CDR3 bases are TGCGCCAGCAGCTTGAGGCCTAGCACAGATACGCAGTATTTT.

The genes are TRBV27 and TRBJ1-6; 8 bases match TRBD1. The germline V gene encodes CDR1 MNHEY and CDR2 SMNVEV (reference sequence). The length of the CDR3 is 15 residues. Trimming removed 2 bases from V and 6 bases from J; junction bases left unmatched: 3. CDR3 sequence: CASSLDRGRNSPLHF. The CDR3 nucleotides are TGTGCCAGCAGTTTAGACAGGGGTCGTAATTCACCCCTCCACTTT.

The chain employs TRBV7-6 and TRBJ2-3; D is unresolved. CDR1 SGHVS and CDR2 FNYEAQ come from the germline V gene. The ends were cut back, 0 bases at V and 6 bases at J, with 22 bases in the middle. The CDR3 runs to 18 residues. For the CDR3, the DNA is TGTGCCAGCAGCTTAGCGATCGCCCTAGTTGGGTGGTACGATACGCAGTATTTT. Amino acids: CASSLAIALVGWYDTQYF.

The CDR3 protein is CASSRVGGDYGYTF. CDR3 nucleotide sequence: TGTGCCAGCAGTCGGGTCGGGGGAGACTATGGCTACACCTTC. J is TRBJ1-2 and V is TRBV6-6; tentatively, D is TRBD1 (5 bases). Germline V CDR1 and CDR2: MNHNY, SVGAGI (reference sequence). The CDR3 contains 14 residues. The germline V and J ends were trimmed by 5 bases and 3 bases, with 13 bases remaining between them.

The genes are TRBV5-4 and TRBJ1-5; D remains unclear. This CDR3 comprises 14 residues. Germline loops: CDR1 SGHNT, CDR2 YYREEE (reference sequence). V dropped 2 bases and J dropped 3 bases, with 9 bases sitting between them. CDR3 in amino acids: CASSFKGSNQPQHF. The CDR3 coding sequence is TGTGCCAGCAGCTTTAAGGGATCCAATCAGCCCCAGCATTTT.

This clone was seen only a few times. The chain combines TRBV13 with TRBJ2-7; 7 nucleotides line up with TRBD1. Trimming cost V 5 bases and J 6 bases; bases outside gene matches: 4. CDR3 length equals 12 residues. The V gene's germline CDR1 is PRHDT and CDR2 FYEKMQ (reference sequence). CDR3 in amino acids: CASSPGTVEQYF. Here the CDR3 DNA reads TGTGCCAGCAGCCCTGGGACAGTCGAGCAGTACTTC.

The V call is TRBV5-8, the J call TRBJ2-4; the D is unclear. CDR3 length: 15 residues. The ends were cut back, 0 bases at V and 0 bases at J, with 7 bases in the middle. Germline V gene lookup returns CDR1 SGHTS and CDR2 YDEGEE. The CDR3 sequence is CASSLAAVAKNIQYF. DNA of the CDR3: TGTGCCAGCAGCTTGGCCGCGGTAGCCAAAAACATTCAGTACTTC.

The chain is built from TRBV15 and TRBJ1-5; maybe TRBD1 (6 bases). The ends were cut back, 5 bases at V and 3 bases at J, with 20 bases in the middle. Germline V lookup: CDR1 LNHNV, CDR2 YYDKDF (reference sequence). The CDR3 is 17 amino acids. CDR3: CATSPGPLGQTNQPQHF. DNA for the CDR3: TGTGCCACCAGCCCCGGCCCTCTTGGACAGACCAATCAGCCCCAGCATTTT.

The chain combines TRBV10-3 with TRBJ2-2; TRBD2 is a possible D gene (6 bases). The V and J ends lost 10 bases and 4 bases respectively, with 13 bases between them. From germline, CDR1 is ENHRY and CDR2 SYGVKD. The CDR3 sequence is 13 residues long. CDR3 loop: CATSGLLTGELFF. The CDR3 DNA sequence: TGTGCCACTTCGGGACTTCTCACCGGGGAGCTGTTTTTT.

This chain links TRBV14 with TRBJ1-3; TRBD1 agrees at 7 bases. The CDR3 contains 14 residues. V trimming: 4 bases; J trimming: 3 bases; junction bases outside the gene matches: 3. The germline V gene has CDR1 SGHDN and CDR2 FVKESK. The CDR3 spells CASSPRQGGNTIYF. CDR3 nucleotides: TGTGCCAGCAGCCCGCGACAGGGTGGAAACACCATATATTTT.

The chain employs TRBV11-2 and TRBJ1-6; TRBD1 matches at 9 bases. The CDR3 runs to 16 residues. Losses at the gene ends were 2 bases for V and 7 bases for J; bases not matched to a gene: 6. Germline CDR1 and CDR2: SGHAT and FQNNGV. The CDR3 DNA reads TGTGCCAGCAGCTTACTTGGGACAGGGAGCAATTCACCCCTCCACTTT. Translated: CASSLLGTGSNSPLHF. Supplemented by reference TRBV11-2 and TRBJ1-6, the full variable domain reads EAGVAQSPRYKIIEKRQSVAFWCNPISGHATLYWYQQILGQGPKLLIQFQNNGVVDDSQLPKDRFSAERLKGVDSTLKIQPAKLEDSAVYLCASSLLGTGSNSPLHFGNGTRLTVT.

In its sample, this clone was seen a few times. This chain connects TRBV27 to TRBJ2-7; tentatively, D is TRBD1 (7 bases). This CDR3 has 11 residues. V lost 6 bases and J 12 bases, leaving 15 bases between the germline ends. Germline V gives CDR1 MNHEY, CDR2 SMNVEV (reference sequence). The CDR3 DNA reads as TGTGCCAGCAGGCGGGGACAGCTGGTGTACTTC. Translated: CASRRGQLVYF.

This clone was seen a handful of times. The chain is built from TRBV6-1 and TRBJ2-1; the match to TRBD2 covers 10 bases. Germline V CDR1 and CDR2: MNHNS, SASEGT. The CDR3 is 14 amino acids. Losses at the gene ends were 5 bases for V and 6 bases for J; bases not matched to a gene: 4. The CDR3 coding sequence is TGTGCCAGCAGTAAGCGGGAGGGCCGCAATGAGCAGTTCTTC. Its protein product is CASSKREGRNEQFF.

The chain has TRBV11-2 and TRBJ2-5; TRBD1 might be the D (6 bases). Germline CDR1 and CDR2: SGHAT and FQNNGV. The V end was cut by 2 bases, the J end by 5 bases, with 12 bases between. The CDR3 extends over 14 amino acids. CDR3 loop: CASSLSSGAETQYF. The CDR3 DNA reads as TGTGCCAGCAGCTTATCATCAGGGGCGGAGACCCAGTACTTC.

This sequence joins TRBV6-1 and TRBJ1-5, with a possible D match to TRBD1 (6 bases). This CDR3 comprises 15 residues. V gave up 6 bases and J gave up 2 bases, with 14 bases separating them. Germline V lookup: CDR1 MNHNS, CDR2 SASEGT. CDR3 bases: TGTGCCAGCAGCGATAACAGGGTTGGCAATCAGCCCCAGCATTTT. Translation: CASSDNRVGNQPQHF.

This clone was detected a few times. The V call is TRBV5-6, the J call TRBJ1-1, with 7 bases lining up with TRBD1. Germline lookup yields CDR1 SGHDT and CDR2 YYEEEE. The CDR3 has 16 residues. J was trimmed by 0 bases and V by 4 bases; bases with no gene match: 9. Here the CDR3 DNA reads TGTGCCAGCAGCCGCGGTAACAGGGGCCTGAACACTGAAGCTTTCTTT. Translated: CASSRGNRGLNTEAFF.

The rearrangement links TRBV19 to TRBJ2-7, with D tentatively TRBD1 (6 bases). CDR1 and CDR2 from the germline V gene are LNHDA and SQIVND (reference sequence). Trimming pared 6 bases from V and 6 bases from J, leaving 18 bases between. This CDR3 has 14 residues. As DNA, the CDR3 is TGTGCCAGTAGCAAACCGGGACACTCGTTCGAGCAGTACTTC. Protein: CASSKPGHSFEQYF.

This chain links TRBV7-7 with TRBJ1-2, with D possibly being TRBD1 (6 bases). Germline lookup yields CDR1 SSHAT and CDR2 FNYEAQ (reference sequence). The CDR3 loop spans 12 amino acids. Trimming left V 10 bases short and J 4 bases short, with 13 bases between. The DNA of the CDR3 is TGTGCCACCCTATCAGGGGCCTATGGCTACACCTTC. Translating it yields CATLSGAYGYTF.

This sequence joins TRBV2 and TRBJ1-2; TRBD1 might be the D (6 bases). The V gene's germline CDR1 is SNHLY and CDR2 FYNNEI. CDR3 length: 15 amino acids. The ends were cut back, 9 bases at V and 7 bases at J, with 24 bases in the middle. The CDR3 DNA is TGTGCCAGAAGAAGGAGAGACAGGTTGAAGGGTGGCTACACCTTC. Protein sequence: CARRRRDRLKGGYTF.

The CDR3 loop reads CASSLRNEGERYF. The CDR3 DNA is TGTGCCAGCAGCTTAAGGAACGAGGGGGAGCGGTACTTC. The V gene is TRBV7-3, the J gene TRBJ2-5; a possible D gene is TRBD1 (6 bases). CDR3 length: 13 residues. The germline gives CDR1 SGHTA, CDR2 FQGTGA. Between the trimmed V and J ends, which lost 1 base and 13 bases, there was a span of 16 bases.

The chain combines TRBV19 with TRBJ2-1; D may be TRBD2 (6 bases). CDR1 and CDR2 (germline): LNHDA, SQIVND (reference sequence). Trimming took 4 bases from V and 7 from J, leaving 20 bases between them. The CDR3 extends over 16 amino acids. In nucleotides, the CDR3 is TGTGCCAGTAGTAAACGAGGGCAAGGAGGGGTTAATGAGCAGTTCTTC. This sequence encodes CASSKRGQGGVNEQFF.

The chain has TRBV29-1 and TRBJ2-3; weak D call: TRBD2 (6 bases). This CDR3 comprises 14 residues. V lost 4 bases and J 0 bases, leaving 11 bases between the germline ends. Germline CDR1 and CDR2: SQVTM and ANQGSEA. CDR3 sequence (DNA): TGCAGCGTTGTCCTAGCGACTAGCACAGATACGCAGTATTTT. It is translated as CSVVLATSTDTQYF.

This clone is a singleton in its sample. This chain connects TRBV19 to TRBJ2-4; D may be TRBD1 or TRBD2 (5 bases each). V was trimmed by 4 bases and J by 7 bases, leaving 20 bases between them. CDR3 size: 16 residues. Germline-derived CDR1 and CDR2 are LNHDA and SQIVND (reference sequence). The CDR3 DNA follows: TGTGCCAGTAGTAGACCGGACAAAGGGAGCGCGAACATTCAGTACTTC. This translates into CASSRPDKGSANIQYF.

V gene TRBV7-3 combines with J gene TRBJ1-1; 7 bases match TRBD1. This CDR3 contains 15 residues. Germline V CDR1 and CDR2: SGHTA, FQGTGA. Germline trimming cut 1 base from V and 5 bases from J; bases unmatched to any gene: 7. The CDR3 DNA is TGTGCCAGCAGCTTAATGGCAGGGGGAAATACTGAAGCTTTCTTT. Residues: CASSLMAGGNTEAFF.

The chain carries TRBV6-6 and TRBJ2-2, with D perhaps TRBD2 (6 bases). V was trimmed by 2 bases and J by 4 bases, leaving 11 bases between them. Germline CDR1 is MNHNY and CDR2 is SVGAGI (reference sequence). This CDR3 spans 15 amino acids. CDR3 amino acids: CASSYQTRSTGELFF. The DNA of the CDR3 is TGTGCCAGCAGTTACCAGACTAGGTCCACCGGGGAGCTGTTTTTT.

The rearrangement links TRBV4-1 to TRBJ2-7; D is unresolved. Trimming left V 1 base short and J 0 bases short, with 13 bases between. From germline, CDR1 is MGHRA and CDR2 YSYEKL. CDR3 length equals 16 residues. CDR3 residues: CASSQGGTGSSYEQYF. The DNA of the CDR3 is TGCGCCAGCAGCCAAGGCGGCACGGGTTCCTCCTACGAGCAGTACTTC.

The chain combines TRBV4-1 with TRBJ1-2; a possible D gene is TRBD1 (5 bases). This CDR3 is 16 amino acids long. CDR1 is MGHRA, CDR2 YSYEKL, per germline. With 3 bases removed from V and 4 bases from J, the gap between germline ends came to 18 bases. The CDR3 sequence: CASSQFSPGPTYGYTF. The DNA of the CDR3 is TGCGCCAGCAGCCAGTTTTCACCGGGACCGACCTATGGCTACACCTTC.